The rows below give T cell receptor beta chains drawn from one sample of a study of OX40 agonist ivuxolimab in advanced cancers. TCRdb's table, derived via immunoSEQ multiplex PCR, lists solely in-frame clones and lacks some. The sample contains tens of thousands of clones, around 86% of which appear only once. The input for sequencing was CD4+ or CD8+ T cells sorted from blood, taken in a trial of the OX40 agonist ivuxolimab. The receptors here all came from an adult with an advanced solid tumor such as melanoma, head and neck, liver or kidney cancer. CDR3s leave out the opening cysteine and the closing phenylalanine or tryptophan.

j_gene: TRBJ1-1
v_gene: TRBV2
CDR3aa: ASSWDGGGEAF

j_gene: TRBJ2-5
v_gene: TRBV9
CDR3aa: ASSVGAGGTAQETQY

j_gene: TRBJ2-2
v_gene: TRBV9
CDR3aa: ASSADPGRRRLF

j_gene: TRBJ2-2
v_gene: TRBV7-7
CDR3aa: ASSPSLAGGYTGELF

j_gene: TRBJ1-1
v_gene: TRBV7-8
CDR3aa: ASSFRRDTTLAEAF

j_gene: TRBJ2-7
v_gene: TRBV28
CDR3aa: ASTQIPNEQY

j_gene: TRBJ2-5
v_gene: TRBV29-1
CDR3aa: SVDWGPWVY

j_gene: TRBJ1-1
v_gene: TRBV5-1
CDR3aa: ASSLGEDEAF

j_gene: TRBJ1-6
v_gene: TRBV9
CDR3aa: ASSTGQRSNSPLH

j_gene: TRBJ2-3
v_gene: TRBV6-1
CDR3aa: ASRGLAVDTQY

j_gene: TRBJ1-5
v_gene: TRBV2
CDR3aa: ASSVGGISNQPQH

j_gene: TRBJ2-5
v_gene: TRBV18
CDR3aa: ASSPPNQETQY

j_gene: TRBJ2-7
v_gene: TRBV5-6
CDR3aa: ASSAVGRGGLHEQY

j_gene: TRBJ1-3
v_gene: TRBV5-1
CDR3aa: ASSLAPGNTIY

j_gene: TRBJ1-1
v_gene: TRBV4-1
CDR3aa: ASSYDRAITEAF

j_gene: TRBJ1-2
v_gene: TRBV4-3
CDR3aa: ASSQDRGQGGGYT

j_gene: -
v_gene: TRBV4-1
CDR3aa: ASSQVHGQGAYEQY

j_gene: TRBJ2-1
v_gene: TRBV14
CDR3aa: ASSLAGGRYNEQF

j_gene: TRBJ1-5
v_gene: TRBV6-1
CDR3aa: ASSEDWAGNQPQH

j_gene: TRBJ2-2
v_gene: TRBV9
CDR3aa: ASSVAGQMNTGELF

j_gene: TRBJ1-2
v_gene: TRBV5-1
CDR3aa: ASSLTGTANYGYT

j_gene: TRBJ2-5
v_gene: TRBV18
CDR3aa: ASSPGQGTQETQY

j_gene: TRBJ2-1
v_gene: TRBV7-7
CDR3aa: ASSSQRYNEQF

j_gene: TRBJ2-7
v_gene: TRBV5-4
CDR3aa: ASSFPSGASYEQY

j_gene: TRBJ1-3
v_gene: TRBV5-8
CDR3aa: ASSHGQRSGNTIY

j_gene: TRBJ2-5
v_gene: TRBV15
CDR3aa: ATSREGGVETQY

j_gene: TRBJ2-1
v_gene: TRBV7-3
CDR3aa: ASSPGPLNEQF

j_gene: TRBJ2-7
v_gene: TRBV10-3
CDR3aa: ATRDREGQY

j_gene: TRBJ2-7
v_gene: TRBV5-5
CDR3aa: ASSLTLAVYEQY

j_gene: TRBJ2-4
v_gene: TRBV19
CDR3aa: ASSMGWGNIQY

j_gene: TRBJ1-2
v_gene: TRBV5-5
CDR3aa: ASSARVAANYGYT

j_gene: TRBJ2-5
v_gene: TRBV7-3
CDR3aa: ASSLALAGGINQETQY

j_gene: TRBJ2-3
v_gene: TRBV7-9
CDR3aa: ASSLGGQDGDTQY

j_gene: TRBJ2-7
v_gene: TRBV7-9
CDR3aa: ASSGDTVPYEQY

j_gene: TRBJ2-1
v_gene: TRBV6-1
CDR3aa: ASSEDREGGNEQF

j_gene: TRBJ2-7
v_gene: TRBV19
CDR3aa: ASSKDSYEQY

j_gene: TRBJ2-7
v_gene: TRBV6-5
CDR3aa: ASSFGGDSAYGQY

j_gene: TRBJ1-4
v_gene: TRBV30
CDR3aa: AWSADRAGEKLF

j_gene: TRBJ1-1
v_gene: TRBV9
CDR3aa: ASSPGRDGNTEAF

j_gene: TRBJ2-2
v_gene: TRBV28
CDR3aa: ASSLEYPGELF

j_gene: TRBJ1-1
v_gene: TRBV7-3
CDR3aa: ASSLRGGHTEAF

j_gene: TRBJ2-7
v_gene: TRBV28
CDR3aa: ATTGYTSYEQY

j_gene: TRBJ1-4
v_gene: TRBV7-3
CDR3aa: ASTPEGGTGFGEKLF

j_gene: TRBJ1-1
v_gene: TRBV28
CDR3aa: ASSSPGRDMNTEAF

j_gene: TRBJ1-1
v_gene: TRBV6-1
CDR3aa: ASSRARNTEAF

j_gene: TRBJ1-2
v_gene: TRBV20-1
CDR3aa: SATGTDGYT

j_gene: TRBJ2-5
v_gene: TRBV2
CDR3aa: ASSADRETQY

j_gene: TRBJ2-3
v_gene: TRBV29-1
CDR3aa: SVDDSTDTQY

j_gene: TRBJ2-3
v_gene: TRBV7-2
CDR3aa: ASSTGLAGGPDTQY

j_gene: TRBJ2-7
v_gene: TRBV23-1
CDR3aa: ASSHLEGAEIYEQY

j_gene: TRBJ1-2
v_gene: TRBV28
CDR3aa: ASSSAQGHYGYT

j_gene: TRBJ2-5
v_gene: TRBV28
CDR3aa: ASREGRQETQY

j_gene: TRBJ2-7
v_gene: TRBV28
CDR3aa: ASSSGQGPYEQY